This paragraph covers one T cell receptor beta chain sequence. The sample comes from a study of blood T cell repertoires in COVID-19. The data were produced by immunoSEQ multiplex PCR, yet TCRdb's version contains in-frame clones alone and is incomplete. The sample lists some 300,000 clones; roughly 91% were seen once. The TCR originated in a woman between 45 and 60 years old who had been exposed to COVID-19. Sequenced: PBMCs or T cells enriched from blood (not recorded which).

CDR3 sequence reads: CASREQGIEKLFF. The CDR3 nucleotides are TGCGCCAGCCGGGAACAGGGTATTGAAAAACTGTTTTTT. This chain joins TRBV10-2 and TRBJ1-4; maybe TRBD1 (6 bases). The CDR3 length is 13 residues. The V gene's germline CDR1 is WSHSY and CDR2 SAAADI. V dropped 8 bases and J dropped 7 bases, with 14 bases sitting between them.